This is a list of T cell receptor beta chains from one sample in a study of blood T cell repertoires in COVID-19. TCRdb keeps only in-frame clones here, not all; method: immunoSEQ multiplex PCR. Of 50,000 to 80,000 clones listed, 84% are singletons. The sequencing sample was made of peripheral blood. All receptors come from an older woman with acute or convalescent COVID-19. Both conserved end residues are part of each CDR3. Fields, in order: V gene, clone size, J gene, D gene, CDR3 protein, CDR3 DNA. D genes are given only for firm matches. Expanded clones are given a class, and other clones once, few, many or no size at all.

V: TRBV11-2; size: .; J: TRBJ2-3; D: .; CDR3: CASRLRGYLPSSTDTQYF; DNA: TGTGCCAGCAGGCTTAGAGGCTATCTCCCCTCTAGCACAGATACGCAGTATTTT
V: TRBV6-2/TRBV6-3; size: few; J: TRBJ1-5; D: .; CDR3: CASSYAGGPFSNQPQHF; DNA: TGTGCCAGCAGTTACGCCGGGGGGCCCTTTAGCAATCAGCCCCAGCATTTT
V: TRBV3-1/TRBV3-2; size: few; J: TRBJ1-6; D: .; CDR3: CASSQDYGGNSPLHF; DNA: TGTGCCAGCAGCCAAGATTACGGCGGGAATTCACCCCTCCACTTT
V: TRBV3-1/TRBV3-2; size: .; J: TRBJ1-4; D: TRBD1; CDR3: CASSSTGFANEKLFF; DNA: TGTGCCAGCAGCTCGACAGGGTTCGCAAATGAAAAACTGTTTTTT
V: TRBV7-3; size: .; J: TRBJ2-7; D: .; CDR3: CASSPNSGGPGDEQYF; DNA: TGTGCCAGCAGCCCGAACTCCGGGGGGCCAGGGGACGAGCAGTACTTC
V: TRBV7-9; size: .; J: TRBJ1-2; D: .; CDR3: CASTFAGERGYTF; DNA: TGTGCCAGCACCTTCGCTGGGGAGCGTGGCTACACCTTC
V: TRBV28; size: .; J: TRBJ2-7; D: .; CDR3: CASSSYRDVAVEQYF; DNA: TGTGCCAGCAGTTCCTACAGGGACGTGGCGGTCGAGCAGTACTTC
V: TRBV10-2; size: .; J: TRBJ1-6; D: .; CDR3: CASREGVESPLHF; DNA: TGCGCCAGCAGGGAGGGAGTAGAGTCACCCCTCCACTTT
V: TRBV2; size: once; J: TRBJ1-4; D: .; CDR3: CASSPQGTNEKLFF; DNA: TGTGCCAGCAGTCCTCAGGGTACTAATGAAAAACTGTTTTTT
V: TRBV6-5; size: .; J: TRBJ2-7; D: .; CDR3: CASRNGGLYEQYF; DNA: TGTGCCAGCAGGAACGGGGGACTCTACGAGCAGTACTTC
V: TRBV6-1; size: .; J: TRBJ1-3; D: .; CDR3: CASSDGPGGNTIYF; DNA: TGTGCCAGCAGTGATGGGCCAGGGGGAAACACCATATATTTT
V: TRBV10-3; size: few; J: TRBJ2-5; D: TRBD2; CDR3: CAISAGLAGGWETQYF; DNA: TGTGCCATCAGTGCCGGACTAGCGGGGGGTTGGGAGACCCAGTACTTC
V: TRBV27; size: .; J: TRBJ1-2; D: .; CDR3: CASSSLSYNYGYTF; DNA: TGTGCCAGCAGTTCACTGTCGTACAACTATGGCTACACCTTC
V: TRBV30; size: .; J: TRBJ1-2; D: TRBD1; CDR3: CAWSRGTGYGHGYTF; DNA: TGTGCCTGGAGTAGGGGGACAGGATATGGCCATGGCTACACCTTC
V: TRBV24-1; size: .; J: TRBJ1-5; D: .; CDR3: CANIGGYSNQPQHF; DNA: TGTGCCAACATCGGGGGGTATAGCAATCAGCCCCAGCATTTT
V: TRBV10-3; size: .; J: TRBJ1-5; D: TRBD1; CDR3: CAISNQGVGQPQHF; DNA: TGTGCCATCAGTAACCAGGGGGTAGGACAGCCCCAGCATTTT
V: TRBV7-9; size: .; J: TRBJ1-6; D: TRBD1; CDR3: CASSLGQGVSYNSPLHF; DNA: TGTGCCAGCAGCTTAGGACAGGGGGTGTCCTATAATTCACCCCTCCACTTT
V: TRBV2; size: .; J: TRBJ1-2; D: .; CDR3: CASRGDGEWGYTF; DNA: TGTGCCAGCAGGGGCGACGGGGAGTGGGGCTACACCTTC
V: TRBV4-1; size: .; J: TRBJ2-1; D: TRBD1; CDR3: CASSQDRQGYNEQFF; DNA: TGCGCCAGCAGCCAAGACCGACAGGGGTACAATGAGCAGTTCTTC
V: TRBV19; size: .; J: TRBJ1-5; D: TRBD1; CDR3: CASSIQGQGRQPQHF; DNA: TGTGCCAGTAGTATACAGGGACAGGGAAGACAGCCCCAGCATTTT
V: TRBV4-2; size: .; J: TRBJ2-3; D: TRBD2; CDR3: CASSQGTRGGTDTQYF; DNA: TGTGCCAGCAGCCAAGGAACCCGGGGGGGCACAGATACGCAGTATTTT
V: TRBV6-5; size: few; J: TRBJ2-1; D: TRBD1; CDR3: CASKRTGENNEQFF; DNA: TGTGCCAGCAAAAGGACAGGGGAAAACAATGAGCAGTTCTTC
V: TRBV5-1; size: .; J: TRBJ1-4; D: TRBD1; CDR3: CASSKGQGREKLFF; DNA: TGCGCCAGCAGTAAGGGACAGGGAAGGGAAAAACTGTTTTTT
V: TRBV5-1; size: .; J: TRBJ2-5; D: TRBD2; CDR3: CAGAGTSGETQYF; DNA: TGCGCCGGCGCCGGGACTAGTGGAGAGACCCAGTACTTC
V: TRBV6-4; size: once; J: TRBJ1-4; D: .; CDR3: CASSRNPIQAATNEKLFF; DNA: TGTGCCAGCAGTCGAAACCCAATTCAAGCTGCAACTAATGAAAAACTGTTTTTT
V: TRBV5-1; size: few; J: TRBJ1-4; D: TRBD1; CDR3: CASSFFGTGDEKLFF; DNA: TGCGCCAGCAGCTTTTTCGGGACAGGGGATGAAAAACTGTTTTTT
V: TRBV3-1/TRBV3-2; size: .; J: TRBJ2-3; D: TRBD2; CDR3: CASSPDGGGYTQYF; DNA: TGTGCCAGCAGCCCCGACGGGGGGGGATATACGCAGTATTTT
V: TRBV5-1; size: .; J: TRBJ1-6; D: TRBD1; CDR3: CASSLEAGGGNSPLHF; DNA: TGCGCCAGCAGCTTGGAGGCAGGGGGTGGGAATTCACCCCTCCACTTT
V: TRBV19; size: .; J: TRBJ1-5; D: .; CDR3: CASSMAGYSNQPQHF; DNA: TGTGCCAGTAGTATGGCCGGGTATAGCAATCAGCCCCAGCATTTT